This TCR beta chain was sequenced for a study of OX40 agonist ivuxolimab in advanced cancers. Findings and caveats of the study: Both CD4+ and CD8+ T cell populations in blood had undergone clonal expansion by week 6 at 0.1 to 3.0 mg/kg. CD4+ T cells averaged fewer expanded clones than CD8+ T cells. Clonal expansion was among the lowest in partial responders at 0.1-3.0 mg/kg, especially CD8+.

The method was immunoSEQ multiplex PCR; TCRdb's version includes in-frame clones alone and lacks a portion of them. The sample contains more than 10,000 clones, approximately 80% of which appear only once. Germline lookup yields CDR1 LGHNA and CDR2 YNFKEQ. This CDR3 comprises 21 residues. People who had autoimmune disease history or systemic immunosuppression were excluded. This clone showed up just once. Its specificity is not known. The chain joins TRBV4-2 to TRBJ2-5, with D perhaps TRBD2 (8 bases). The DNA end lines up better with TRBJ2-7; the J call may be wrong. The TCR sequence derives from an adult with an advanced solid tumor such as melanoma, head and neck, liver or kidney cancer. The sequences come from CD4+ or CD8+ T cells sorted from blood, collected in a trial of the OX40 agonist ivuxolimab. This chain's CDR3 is CASSRHLSGTAVDGRVGEQYF. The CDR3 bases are TGTGCCAGCAGCCGTCACCTATCGGGGACAGCGGTGGACGGGAGGGTAGGCGAGCAGTACTTC.